This T cell receptor (beta chain) was recovered during a study of PD-L1 blockade in urothelial cancer. Background on the study: T cells numbered a median of approximately 140,000 in the blood samples.

The time point denotes: peripheral blood 6 weeks after treatment start. General study points: Pretreatment TCR clonality in blood, when below the median, was predictive of better survival.

As for this clone: No antigen is known for it.

The germline gives CDR1 MNHEY, CDR2 SMNVEV (reference sequence). Trimming removed 6 bases from V and 1 base from J; junction bases left unmatched: 12. CDR3 length: 17 residues. Every PCR got spiked synthetic TCR analog templates. Method: immunoSEQ multiplex PCR; TCRdb's copy keeps in-frame clones and lacks some. The table lists 20,000 to 25,000 clones, approximately 89% of them singletons. The sequence came from an older woman with urothelial cancer. The input for sequencing was PBMCs, taken around atezolizumab (anti-PD-L1) treatment. The chain recombines TRBV27 with TRBJ1-1; TRBD1 matches 9 bases. The CDR3: CASREDRGDLRNTEAFF. The CDR3 nucleotides read TGTGCCAGCAGGGAAGACAGGGGGGACCTCCGGAACACTGAAGCTTTCTTT.